This T cell receptor (beta chain) comes out of a study of patients and donors after allogeneic stem cell transplantation. TCRdb re-called the RT-PCR reads with MiXCR, one entry per CDR3 protein. Among roughly 960,000 distinct CDR3 sequences listed, about a sixth were seen once. Germline V lookup: CDR1 MGHDK, CDR2 SYGVNS. The CDR3 runs to 17 residues. Deletions cut 1 base from V and 2 bases from J, with 17 bases between. The clonotype was recovered from a human donor who was either an allogeneic HSCT recipient or a stem cell or donor lymphocyte infusion donor (not recorded which). It is not recorded whose cells these are; they may come from a transplant donor. The sequenced sample consisted of blood, either unsorted or a sorted T cell fraction (not recorded which). The chain uses TRBV25-1 and TRBJ2-5, with D tentatively TRBD1 (6 bases). The CDR3 reads CASSESTPRGFQETQYF. CDR3 bases: TGTGCCAGCAGTGAATCGACACCCAGGGGATTTCAAGAGACCCAGTACTTC.